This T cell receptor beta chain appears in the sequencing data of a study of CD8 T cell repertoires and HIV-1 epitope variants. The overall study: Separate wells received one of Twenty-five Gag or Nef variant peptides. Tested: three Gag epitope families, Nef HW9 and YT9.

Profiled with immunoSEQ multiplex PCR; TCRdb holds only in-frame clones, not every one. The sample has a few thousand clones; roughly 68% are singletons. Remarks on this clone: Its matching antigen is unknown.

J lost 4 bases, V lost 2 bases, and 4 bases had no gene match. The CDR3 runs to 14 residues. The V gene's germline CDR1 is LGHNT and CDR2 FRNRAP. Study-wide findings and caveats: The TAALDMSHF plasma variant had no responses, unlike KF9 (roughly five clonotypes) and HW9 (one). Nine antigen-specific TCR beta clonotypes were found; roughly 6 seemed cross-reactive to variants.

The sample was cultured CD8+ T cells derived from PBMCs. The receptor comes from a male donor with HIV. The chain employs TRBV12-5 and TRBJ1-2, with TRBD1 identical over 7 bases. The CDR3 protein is CASGLSGGPYGYTF. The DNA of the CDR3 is TGTGCTAGTGGTTTGTCAGGGGGACCCTATGGCTACACCTTC.